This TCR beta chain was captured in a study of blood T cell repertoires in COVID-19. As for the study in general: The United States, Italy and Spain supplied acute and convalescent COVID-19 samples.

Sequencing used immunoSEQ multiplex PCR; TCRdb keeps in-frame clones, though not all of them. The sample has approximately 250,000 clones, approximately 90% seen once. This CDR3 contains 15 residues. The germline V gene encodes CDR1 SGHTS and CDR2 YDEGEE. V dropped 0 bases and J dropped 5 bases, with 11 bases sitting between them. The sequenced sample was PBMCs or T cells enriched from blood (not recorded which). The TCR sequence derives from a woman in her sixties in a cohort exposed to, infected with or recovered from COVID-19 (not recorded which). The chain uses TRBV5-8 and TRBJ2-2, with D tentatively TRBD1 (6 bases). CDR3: CASSLGQVGTGELFF. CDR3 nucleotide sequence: TGTGCCAGCAGCTTGGGACAGGTTGGAACCGGGGAGCTGTTTTTT.